The T cell receptor (beta chain) under discussion was sequenced for a study of Tregs in tolerant kidney transplant recipients. Study context: The nonmyeloablative bone marrow transplants came from related graft donors, with transient mixed chimerism. The study's findings and limits: Expanding Tregs on activated donor B cells appeared to best identify donor-specific TCRbeta clones. Biological reproducibility was not directly addressed in this study.

About this clone: What it binds is unknown. The read comes to an end 3 residues before the CDR3 does, leaving the germline J gene to fill in the end.

Using immunoSEQ multiplex PCR, the repertoire was profiled, and TCRdb retains in-frame clones only, with some absent. The sample features approximately 30,000 clones, with 14% in its top ten. Germline CDR1 is LNHDA and CDR2 is SQIVND (reference sequence). Between the trimmed V and J ends, which lost 5 bases and 3 bases, there was a span of 10 bases. This CDR3 has 13 amino acids. Unstimulated regulatory T cells (CD4+CD25+CD127-), CD4+CD25- non-regulatory cells, CD4 and CD8 cells were FACS-sorted from thawed PBMCs. The sample here was CD8+ T cells from blood, taken before the transplant. The J gene is TRBJ1-2, the V gene TRBV19; possibly TRBD1 for D (5 bases). The receptor's source is a human donor who received a combined kidney and bone marrow transplant. CDR3 bases read: TGTGCCAGTAGTTCCCAGGGTGACTATGGC. Amino acids: CASSSQGDYG. The complete CDR3 sequence is CASSSQGDYGYTF.